Reported below is one T cell receptor (beta chain). The data stem from a study of shared clonotypes between healthy human individuals. Sequencing was performed with immunoSEQ multiplex PCR; in TCRdb, only in-frame clones are kept and a portion is missing. The profile covers about a million clones, with around 77% appearing a single time and approximately 0.95% taken by the ten largest. The CDR3 has 14 residues. The trim removed 8 bases at V and 5 bases at J, leaving 10 bases unmatched. Germline V CDR1 and CDR2: SNHLY, FYNNEI. The authors divided CD4+ cells into CD45RA+ naive and CD45RA-negative memory subsets.

The receptor's source is a man aged 18 to 35 in good health. Some clones in this sample may be carry-over from other donors' samples. Sequences were obtained from memory CD4+ T cells from PBMCs. The subset was: CD45RA-negative fraction. The rearrangement joins TRBV2 to TRBJ2-5; TRBD2 matches 8 bases. Here the CDR3 reads CASAWGTREETQYF. In nucleotides, the CDR3 is TGTGCCAGCGCATGGGGGACTAGGGAGGAGACCCAGTACTTC.